The present entry profiles one T cell receptor beta chain with its context. No cognate antigen has been identified for it. Nothing much larger sits one base from this clone, and base qualities are not available. Participants in the prospective study were aged roughly 18 to 89 years, lived in about two dozen United States geographic areas, and enrolled through a virtual design. In the prospective study, cohorts were assigned on the basis of participant-reported clinical history obtained from a screening survey and a study questionnaire. Exposed participants had been in contact with someone with a PCR-confirmed or clinician-diagnosed COVID-19 case within 2 weeks of study entry. Mobile phlebotomists in the prospective study collected whole blood, serum and a nasopharyngeal or oropharyngeal swab from every participant. Participants in the prospective study had the option to provide additional blood draws and questionnaires over a roughly two-month period. Prospective study blood samples were shipped either frozen or at room temperature before DNA extraction.

Relative to germline, V is 3 bases shorter and J is 2 bases shorter, with 12 bases between their ends. The CDR3 measures 14 amino acids from cysteine to phenylalanine. Just the 42-base CDR3 DNA is kept, in frame starting at base 1. The germline V gene (reference sequence) provides CDR1 GTSNPN and CDR2 SVGIG. The immunoSEQ Assay, a bias-controlled multiplex PCR, was used to amplify TCRbeta CDR3 regions from genomic DNA. As for how the authors treated the data: The number of nucleated cells in each sample was estimated by amplification of reference gene primers within the assay. To quantify the absolute abundance of each unique TCRbeta CDR3 rearrangement, sequence reads were collapsed and filtered. Productive Simpson clonality was computed per sample as the square root of Simpson's diversity index over productive rearrangements. TCRdb obtained this table from immuneACCESS and retained in-frame rearrangements with V and J assigned. These tables miss some clones; where compared with another copy, unresolved V genes account for less than half of the shortfall, and the remainder is unexplained. For V, J and clone size, that table is used; D and trimming come from the DNA. A total of 200,000 to 250,000 clones appear in this sample, around 90% of them only once. The ten largest account for roughly 3.7% of the sample.

This entry belongs to a study of blood T cell repertoires in COVID-19 (dated by TCRdb to the early 2020s). With respect to the entire study: Samples covering the acute and convalescent phases of COVID-19 were provided by collaborators in the United States, Italy and Spain. The dataset comprised deeply sampled blood TCRbeta repertoires from subjects exposed to, actively infected with, or recovered from COVID-19. The prospective study material was composed of cDNA or gDNA derived from T cells, B-cell-depleted T cells, or PBMCs. The repertoires were made available in a free public database intended to serve as a resource for research on the immune response to SARS-CoV-2. HLA class I and class II types, where available, came from metadata supplied by the sample provider rather than from assay-based typing. Samples were obtained from the ongoing ImmuneRACE study (first 160 participants) and from 1,200 or so subjects provided by 6 global collaborators. Sample metadata almost always included a de-identified subject ID, COVID-19 status, age in years and sex. General study outcomes and caveats: The quantity of clinical and demographic metadata differed by source and by participant and was supplied without curation.

What was sequenced was PBMCs or T cells enriched from blood (not recorded which). This clonotype originated in a woman aged 25 to 39 who had been exposed to COVID-19. The chain couples TRBV30 to TRBJ2-3; possibly the D gene is TRBD1, per 6 matching bases. The CDR3 region reads CAWRPGTITDTQYF. The nucleotide sequence reads TGTGCCTGGAGGCCAGGGACAATCACAGATACGCAGTATTTT.